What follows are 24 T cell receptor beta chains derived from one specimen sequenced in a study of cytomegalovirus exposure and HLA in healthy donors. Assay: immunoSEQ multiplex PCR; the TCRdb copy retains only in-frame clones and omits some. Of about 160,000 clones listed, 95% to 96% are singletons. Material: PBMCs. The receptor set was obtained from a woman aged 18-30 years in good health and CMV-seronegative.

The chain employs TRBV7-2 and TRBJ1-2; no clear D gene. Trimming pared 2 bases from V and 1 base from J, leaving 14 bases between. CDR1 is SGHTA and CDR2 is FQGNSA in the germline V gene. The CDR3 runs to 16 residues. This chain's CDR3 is CASSLQPGSLNYGYTF. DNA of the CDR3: TGTGCCAGCAGCTTACAGCCAGGCTCCCTTAACTATGGCTACACCTTC. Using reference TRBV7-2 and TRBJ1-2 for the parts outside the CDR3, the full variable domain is GAGVSQSPSNKVTEKGKDVELRCDPISGHTALYWYRQSLGQGLEFLIYFQGNSAPDKSGLPSDRFSAERTGGSVSTLTIQRTQQEDSAVYLCASSLQPGSLNYGYTFGSGTRLTVV.

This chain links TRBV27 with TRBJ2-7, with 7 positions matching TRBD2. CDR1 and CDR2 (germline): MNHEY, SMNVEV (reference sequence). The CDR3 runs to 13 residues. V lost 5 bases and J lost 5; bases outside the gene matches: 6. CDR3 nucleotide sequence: TGTGCCAGCAGTCCCAGCGGGGTTCACGAGCAGTACTTC. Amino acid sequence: CASSPSGVHEQYF.

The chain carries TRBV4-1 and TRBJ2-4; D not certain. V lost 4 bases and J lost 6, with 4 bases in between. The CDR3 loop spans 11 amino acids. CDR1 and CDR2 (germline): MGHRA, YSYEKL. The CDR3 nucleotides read TGCGCCAGCAGCCCCGGAAACATTCAGTACTTC. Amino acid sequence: CASSPGNIQYF.

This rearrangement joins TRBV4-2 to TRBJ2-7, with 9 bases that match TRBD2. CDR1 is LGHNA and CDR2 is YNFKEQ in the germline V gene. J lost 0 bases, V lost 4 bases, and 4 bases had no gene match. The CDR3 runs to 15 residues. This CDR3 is CASSLERGDSYEQYF. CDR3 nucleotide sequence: TGTGCCAGCAGCCTGGAGCGGGGGGACTCCTACGAGCAGTACTTC.

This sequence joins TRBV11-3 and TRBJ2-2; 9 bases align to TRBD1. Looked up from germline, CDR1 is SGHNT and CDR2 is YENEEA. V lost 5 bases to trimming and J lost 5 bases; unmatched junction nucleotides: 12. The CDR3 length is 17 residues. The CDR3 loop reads CASSPSSGTGTTGELFF. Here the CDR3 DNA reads TGTGCCAGCAGCCCTTCTAGTGGGACAGGGACTACCGGGGAGCTGTTTTTT.

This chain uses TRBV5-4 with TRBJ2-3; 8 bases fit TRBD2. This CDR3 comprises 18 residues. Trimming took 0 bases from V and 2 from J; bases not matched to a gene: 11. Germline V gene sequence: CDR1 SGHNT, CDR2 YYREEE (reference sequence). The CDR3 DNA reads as TGTGCCAGCAGCTTGGTAGTGCGAGCGGGGGTGATCACAGATACGCAGTATTTT. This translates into CASSLVVRAGVITDTQYF.

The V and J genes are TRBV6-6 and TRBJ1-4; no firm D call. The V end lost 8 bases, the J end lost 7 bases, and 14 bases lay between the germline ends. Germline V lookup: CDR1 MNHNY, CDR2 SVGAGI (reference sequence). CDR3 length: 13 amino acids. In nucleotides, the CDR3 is TGTGCCAGCGCAGACATTCTGGCTGAAAAACTGTTTTTT. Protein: CASADILAEKLFF.

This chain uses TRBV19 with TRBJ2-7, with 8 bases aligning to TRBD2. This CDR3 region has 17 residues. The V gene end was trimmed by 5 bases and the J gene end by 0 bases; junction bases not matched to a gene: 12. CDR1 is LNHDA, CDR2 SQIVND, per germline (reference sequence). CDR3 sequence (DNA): TGTGCCAGTAGTTCCAAAAGCGGGGGAGGGAGCTCCTACGAGCAGTACTTC. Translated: CASSSKSGGGSSYEQYF.

CDR3 nucleotides: TGCGCCAGCAGCTACGACAGGGAGGATACGCAGTATTTT. As protein: CASSYDREDTQYF. V and J are TRBV5-1 and TRBJ2-3; 7 bases agree with TRBD1. V lost 3 bases to trimming and J lost 6 bases; unmatched junction nucleotides: 4. The CDR3 spans 13 residues. CDR1 and CDR2 from the germline V gene are SGHRS and YFSETQ.

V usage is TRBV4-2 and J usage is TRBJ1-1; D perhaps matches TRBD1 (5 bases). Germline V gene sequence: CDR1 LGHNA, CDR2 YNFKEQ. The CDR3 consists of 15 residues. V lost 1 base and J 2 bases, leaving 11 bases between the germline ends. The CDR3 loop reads CASSQVLTGNTEAFF. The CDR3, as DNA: TGTGCCAGCAGCCAAGTACTAACAGGCAACACTGAAGCTTTCTTT.

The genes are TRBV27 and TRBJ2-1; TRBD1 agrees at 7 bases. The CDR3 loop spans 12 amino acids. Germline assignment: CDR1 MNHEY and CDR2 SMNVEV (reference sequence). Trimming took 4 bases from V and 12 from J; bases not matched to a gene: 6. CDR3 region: CASSWTGQLQFF. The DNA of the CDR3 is TGTGCCAGCAGTTGGACAGGCCAGTTGCAGTTCTTC.

CDR3 protein: CASSVGGDRLNYGYTF. The CDR3 nucleotides are TGTGCCAGCAGCGTAGGAGGGGACAGACTTAACTATGGCTACACCTTC. This rearrangement joins TRBV9 to TRBJ1-2; TRBD1 agrees at 7 bases. V shed 0 bases, J shed 1 base, and the junction held 6 bases outside the gene matches. The CDR3 has 16 amino acids. CDR1 and CDR2 from the germline V gene are SGDLS and YYNGEE.

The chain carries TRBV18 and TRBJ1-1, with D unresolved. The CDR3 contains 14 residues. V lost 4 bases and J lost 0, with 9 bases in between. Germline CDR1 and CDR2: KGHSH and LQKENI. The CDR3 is CASSQDTVNTEAFF. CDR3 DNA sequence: TGTGCCAGCTCACAAGACACCGTGAACACTGAAGCTTTCTTT.

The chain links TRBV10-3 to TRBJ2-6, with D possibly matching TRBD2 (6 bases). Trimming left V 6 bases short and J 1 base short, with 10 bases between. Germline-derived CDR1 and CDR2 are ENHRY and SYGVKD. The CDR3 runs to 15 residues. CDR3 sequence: CAIRMGGSGANVLTF. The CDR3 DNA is TGTGCCATCAGGATGGGGGGTTCTGGGGCCAACGTCCTGACTTTC.

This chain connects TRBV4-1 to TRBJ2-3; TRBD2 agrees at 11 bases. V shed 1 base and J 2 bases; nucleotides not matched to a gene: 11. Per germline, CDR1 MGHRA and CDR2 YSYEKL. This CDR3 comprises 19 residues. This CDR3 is CASSQAGLAGGGVTDTQYF. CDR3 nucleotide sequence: TGCGCCAGCAGCCAAGCCGGTCTAGCGGGGGGCGGGGTCACAGATACGCAGTATTTT.

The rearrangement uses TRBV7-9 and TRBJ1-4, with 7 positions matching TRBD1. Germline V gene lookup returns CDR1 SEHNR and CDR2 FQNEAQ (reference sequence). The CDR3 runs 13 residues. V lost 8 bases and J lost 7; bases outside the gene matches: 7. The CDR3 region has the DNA TGTGCCAGCGCCGGGACAGTTAGTGAAAAACTGTTTTTT. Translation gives CASAGTVSEKLFF.

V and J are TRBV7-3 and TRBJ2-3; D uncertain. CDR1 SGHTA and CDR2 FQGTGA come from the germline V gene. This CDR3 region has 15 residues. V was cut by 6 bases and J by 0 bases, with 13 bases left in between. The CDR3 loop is CASSKTSLSTDTQYF. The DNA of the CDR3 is TGTGCCAGCAGTAAGACAAGTCTCAGCACAGATACGCAGTATTTT.

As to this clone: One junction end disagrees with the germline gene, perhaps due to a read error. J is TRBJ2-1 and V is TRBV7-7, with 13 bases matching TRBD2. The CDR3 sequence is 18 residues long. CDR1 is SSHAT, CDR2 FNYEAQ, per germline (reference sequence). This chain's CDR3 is CASSLRRLGTSGTNEQFF. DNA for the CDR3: TGTGCTAGCAGCTTAAGGAGGTTGGGGACTAGCGGGACAAATGAGCAGTTCTTC.

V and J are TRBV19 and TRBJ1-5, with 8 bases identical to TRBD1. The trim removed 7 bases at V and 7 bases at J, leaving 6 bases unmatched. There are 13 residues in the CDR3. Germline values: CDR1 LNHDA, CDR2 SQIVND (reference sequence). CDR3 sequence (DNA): TGTGCCAGTAAACCAGGGGGCGGACAGCCCCAGCATTTT. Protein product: CASKPGGGQPQHF.

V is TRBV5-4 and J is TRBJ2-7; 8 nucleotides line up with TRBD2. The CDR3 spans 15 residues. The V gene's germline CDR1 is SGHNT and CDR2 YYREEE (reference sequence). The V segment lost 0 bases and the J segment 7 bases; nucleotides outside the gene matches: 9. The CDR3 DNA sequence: TGTGCCAGCAGCTTGGGAGTCACGGGGGGGAGGGAGCAGTACTTC. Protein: CASSLGVTGGREQYF.

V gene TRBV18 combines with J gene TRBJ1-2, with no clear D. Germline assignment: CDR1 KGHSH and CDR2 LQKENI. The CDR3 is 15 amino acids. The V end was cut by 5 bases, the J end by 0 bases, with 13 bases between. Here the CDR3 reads CASSTEMTSNYGYTF. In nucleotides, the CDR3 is TGTGCCAGCTCAACCGAGATGACTTCTAACTATGGCTACACCTTC.

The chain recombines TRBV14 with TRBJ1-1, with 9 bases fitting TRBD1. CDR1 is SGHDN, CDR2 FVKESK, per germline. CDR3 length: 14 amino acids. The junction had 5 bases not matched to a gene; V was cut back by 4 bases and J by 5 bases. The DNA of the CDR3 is TGTGCCAGCAGCCCCTGGACAGGGGTGACTGAAGCTTTCTTT. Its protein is CASSPWTGVTEAFF.

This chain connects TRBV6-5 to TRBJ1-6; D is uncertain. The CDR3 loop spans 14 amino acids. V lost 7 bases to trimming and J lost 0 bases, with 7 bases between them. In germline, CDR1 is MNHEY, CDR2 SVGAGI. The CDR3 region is CASTRSSYNSPLHF. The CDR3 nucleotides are TGTGCCAGCACCCGGAGCTCCTATAATTCACCCCTCCACTTT.

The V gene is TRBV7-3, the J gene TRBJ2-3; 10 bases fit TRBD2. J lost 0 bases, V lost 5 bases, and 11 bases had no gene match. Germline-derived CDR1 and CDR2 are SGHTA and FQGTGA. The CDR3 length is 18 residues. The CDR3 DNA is TGTGCCAGCAGCCACTTTGCCCTAGCGGGGGAGAGCACAGATACGCAGTATTTT. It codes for CASSHFALAGESTDTQYF.